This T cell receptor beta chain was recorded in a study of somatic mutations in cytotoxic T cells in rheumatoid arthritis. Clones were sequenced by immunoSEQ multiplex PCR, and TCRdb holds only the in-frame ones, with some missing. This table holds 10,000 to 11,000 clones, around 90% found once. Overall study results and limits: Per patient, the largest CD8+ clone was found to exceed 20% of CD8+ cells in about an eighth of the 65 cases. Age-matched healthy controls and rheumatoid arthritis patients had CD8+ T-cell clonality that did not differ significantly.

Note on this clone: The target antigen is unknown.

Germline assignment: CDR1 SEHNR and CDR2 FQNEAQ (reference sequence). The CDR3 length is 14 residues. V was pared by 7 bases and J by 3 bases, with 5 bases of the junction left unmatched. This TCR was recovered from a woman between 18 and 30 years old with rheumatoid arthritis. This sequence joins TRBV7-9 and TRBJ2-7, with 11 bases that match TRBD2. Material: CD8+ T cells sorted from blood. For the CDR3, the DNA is TGTGCCAGCATGACTAGCGGGGACCTCTACGAGCAGTACTTC. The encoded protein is CASMTSGDLYEQYF.